This T cell receptor (beta chain) was documented in a study of tumor-infiltrating lymphocytes in primary liver carcinoma (TCRdb year 2017). Describing the broader study: Of the five patients, three men and two women aged 30 to 69 years, four had hepatocellular carcinoma and one had combined HCC and intrahepatic cholangiocarcinoma. Tumors of the five patients were stage T1-T3 N0M0 with maximum diameters of about 4.2 to 10 cm. Roughly 3.5 to 8 million productive TCRbeta reads were obtained per sample, and no significant difference in read depth was found between tissue types. Across five regions of each liver tumor, along with adjacent normal tissue and blood, the study brought together TCRbeta repertoire sequencing, expression microarrays and whole-exome sequencing. A total of some 35 specimens from 5 patients underwent TCRbeta repertoire sequencing, comprising around 25 tumor regions, 5 adjacent noncancerous liver tissues and 5 peripheral blood samples. Agilent mRNA microarray profiling was performed on the roughly 25 tumor region samples to relate TCRbeta repertoire diversity to the local molecular phenotype. Reproducibility between technical replicate repertoires was high, with correlation coefficients above 0.95 and mean shared-clone rates about 0.9. Study-level results and caveats: Only the TCR beta chain was sequenced, so true repertoire diversity is likely underestimated because unpaired alpha chains were not captured. With just a few patients in the study, the authors point out that the findings should be validated in a larger study. Pairs of tumor regions showed greater repertoire overlap (mean about 36%) than tumor-adjacent pairs (roughly 17%) or tumor-blood pairs (approximately 15%), which is consistent with antigen-driven expansion. Comparison of CD4+ and CD8+ T cell repertoires was precluded by the use of bulk unsorted samples. Only roughly 7-25% of top clones appeared in all five regions of a tumor, which suggests that tumor-infiltrating T cells are spatially heterogeneous. Compared with blood, tumors had a significantly larger share of the repertoire taken up by the top 250 clones (p = 0.039).

Including the terminal cysteine and phenylalanine, the CDR3 comprises 14 residues. Of all the DNA, just the CDR3 is kept, 42 bases in frame from base 1. Relative to germline, V is 10 bases shorter and J is 5 bases shorter, with 17 bases between their ends. Total RNA and DNA were co-extracted without cell sorting from around 20-30 mg of bulk tissue using the AllPrep DNA/RNA mini kit. Between late 2015 and early 2016, roughly five patients in China with histopathologically diagnosed primary liver carcinoma had their tumors surgically resected. At the time of sampling, the patients were treatment-naive and had chronic HBV infection. Five spatially separated regions were sampled per tumor: superior, inferior, left-lateral and right-lateral poles, plus the tumor centre. Histological examination found more than 90% viable tumor cells in every tumor sample. Fresh tumor and adjacent tissue pieces were bisected, with one half stored in RNAlater at -80 degrees C and the other half sent for histology.

Worth noting for this clonotype: Its antigen has not been determined. Base qualities were left out, and no much larger clone turns up one base away.

Using a constant-region primer and ProtoScript II reverse transcriptase, TCRbeta-specific cDNA was reverse-transcribed from 400 to 550 ng total RNA. Three nested multiplex PCR rounds, following a slightly modified ARM-PCR procedure, were used to build the TCRbeta libraries. Each of the first two PCR rounds ran for around 9 cycles and used multiplex TRBV1-TRBV30 forward primers together with a Cbeta reverse primer. Sample barcodes and Illumina adapters were added in a final 25-cycle PCR with Deep VentR polymerase. Amplicons of 200-500 bp were gel-purified with a QIAquick gel extraction kit before sequencing. An Illumina HiSeq 2500 was used to sequence the TCRbeta amplicons with 250-bp paired-end reads. In the authors' own workflow: Reads were quality-trimmed with Trimmomatic v0.33, and paired reads were merged with FLASH v1.2.11 to recover full CDR3 sequences. MiGEC v1.2.1b assigned V, D and J germline segments to the rearranged TCRbeta sequences. VDJtools v1.0.0 computed clonotype statistics and Shannon-Wiener diversity indices. Except for diversity analysis, only the 250 most abundant clonotypes of each sample were used in subsequent analyses to reduce sampling bias. TCRdb redid the processing of the public reads, applying fastp at Q25 and MiXCR, and retained in-frame beta chains. CDR3 protein sequences are deduplicated, and each keeps its most common genes and DNA. TCRdb, rather than the study authors, made the V and J calls. The sample table holds some 100,000 distinct CDR3 sequences, of which about 67% were seen once. The ten largest clones represent around 12% of the sample.

The specimen sequenced was liver tumor tissue from sampling region 2. The sample's cell subset or site label, in plain terms: tumor region T2, inferior pole. The V and J genes are TRBV12-3 or TRBV12-4 and TRBJ2-2; no confident D gene assignment can be made. The receptor's source is a woman aged 60-75 years with primary liver carcinoma and hepatitis B virus infection. The sequenced DNA is TGTGCCATCAATTTAGGGCAGCCGACCGGGGAGCTGTTTTTT. Protein translation: CAINLGQPTGELFF.